These T cell receptor beta chains were read from a single sample in a study of T cell repertoires in cytomegalovirus infection. Their antigen targets remain unknown. TCRdb re-called the reads with MiXCR, one entry per CDR3 protein. The repertoire holds roughly 990,000 distinct CDR3 sequences, less than 40% seen once, with about 14% in the top ten. This sample comprised cultured CD8+ T cells from PBMCs, obtained from culture after CMV antigen stimulation. The origin of the receptors is a human donor in good health (CMV status not recorded). Some clones in this sample may be carry-over from other donors' samples. The CDR3 runs from the conserved cysteine through the conserved F or W. D genes are given only for firm matches. The listing skips clone size in some rows; elsewhere it reads once, few, many or a size class.

>few|TRBJ2-5|TRBV14|-
TGTGCCAGCAGCACGTACAGGGTAGAGACCCAGTACTTC
CASSTYRVETQYF
>many|TRBJ1-5|TRBV7-9|TRBD1
TGTGCCAGCAGCTTCTTTACCGGACAGGGGAGCAATCAGCCCCAGCATTTT
CASSFFTGQGSNQPQHF
>-|TRBJ1-1|TRBV20-1|-
TGCAGTGCTAGCCCCCGGGAGATGAACACTGAAGCTTTCTTT
CSASPREMNTEAFF
>-|TRBJ2-1|TRBV4-1|-
TGCGCCAGCAGCCAAGCCGGCCAGGCCGACTCCTACAATGAGCAGTTCTTC
CASSQAGQADSYNEQFF
>-|TRBJ2-5|TRBV2|TRBD2
TGTGCCAGCAGAGGGCTAGCGGGGGGTCTGTACCAAGAGACCCAGTACTTC
CASRGLAGGLYQETQYF
>few|TRBJ1-2|TRBV10-3|-
TGTGCCATCAGTGACTATACATTGGACGTAAACTATGGCTACACCTTC
CAISDYTLDVNYGYTF
>few|TRBJ1-1|TRBV12-3/TRBV12-4|TRBD1
TGTGCCAGCAGTGCAGGGGGGACAACTGAAGCTTTCTTT
CASSAGGTTEAFF
>-|TRBJ1-1|TRBV10-3|TRBD1
TGTGCCATCACTAACTATGACAGGGGCACTGAAGCTTTCTTT
CAITNYDRGTEAFF
>-|TRBJ2-1|TRBV6-1|-
TGTGCCAGCAGCGTTACGACAGCCGGATACAATGAGCAGTTCTTC
CASSVTTAGYNEQFF
>-|TRBJ1-4|TRBV6-5|-
TGTGCCAGCAGTGGGGACGGGTATAATGAAAAACTGTTTTTT
CASSGDGYNEKLFF
>-|TRBJ2-1|TRBV20-1|TRBD2
TGCAGTGCTAGAGAAGGGGAGCGGGGGGCCCTTCTTGAGCAGTTCTTC
CSAREGERGALLEQFF
>-|TRBJ2-2|TRBV10-3|TRBD2
TGTGCCACCAGTGAAGGCAGCGGGGGGACCACCGGGGAGCTGTTTTTT
CATSEGSGGTTGELFF
>-|TRBJ1-1|TRBV7-2|-
TGTGCCAGCAGCTTAGTGGAGGGGAGGGGGGCTTTCTTT
CASSLVEGRGAFF
>-|TRBJ2-1|TRBV27|TRBD2
TGTGCCAGCAGTCTGTACGATCCCTCTATCGGGGGGGCTTACAATGAGCAGTTCTTC
CASSLYDPSIGGAYNEQFF
>few|TRBJ2-4|TRBV2|-
TGTGCCAGCAGTGGAATGGAGGAGGCAGGGAGGGGGGTCAAAAACATTCAGTACTTC
CASSGMEEAGRGVKNIQYF
>-|TRBJ2-5|TRBV19|TRBD1
TGTGCCAGTAGTCCAAACAGGGGTGGCCAAGAGACCCAGTACTTC
CASSPNRGGQETQYF
>many|TRBJ1-5|TRBV7-2|TRBD1
TGTGCCAGCAGCCAAGACAGGGGTGGGGGTTTTTCAGATCAGCCCCAGCATTTT
CASSQDRGGGFSDQPQHF
>few|TRBJ2-7|TRBV7-9|-
TGTGCCAGCAGCCCCCCGGAAGACGGGCCCTACGAGCAGTACTTC
CASSPPEDGPYEQYF
>-|TRBJ2-7|TRBV6-5|-
TGTGCCAGCAGTCATGGACGGATTTACGAGCAGTACTTC
CASSHGRIYEQYF
>many|TRBJ2-1|TRBV7-7|-
TGTGCTAGCAGCTTTAAGGCGAGCTCCTACAATGAGCAGTTCTTC
CASSFKASSYNEQFF
>-|TRBJ2-7|TRBV7-3|-
TGTGCCAGCAGCCCCCAGCTCCACCGCTACGAGCAGTACTTC
CASSPQLHRYEQYF
>few|TRBJ2-1|TRBV6-2/TRBV6-3|-
TGTGCCACCAATCCTCGGGGGCTCCCCTACAATGAGCAGTTCTTC
CATNPRGLPYNEQFF
>many|TRBJ2-7|TRBV7-6|-
TGTGCCAGCAAACGGGAAACAGTCGCCGGAGAGCAGTACTTC
CASKRETVAGEQYF
>many|TRBJ1-5|TRBV7-2|-
TGTGCCAGCAGCTTGGGGGAATATGGCAATCAGCCCCAGCATTTT
CASSLGEYGNQPQHF
>-|TRBJ1-4|TRBV6-1|TRBD1
TGTGCCAGCAGTAGGGGACAGGGAGGTGAAAAACTGTTTTTT
CASSRGQGGEKLFF
>-|TRBJ1-2|TRBV12-3/TRBV12-4|TRBD1
TGTGCCAGCAGCCGTACAGGGGACGGCTATGGCTACACCTTC
CASSRTGDGYGYTF
>-|TRBJ1-3|TRBV7-6|-
TGTGCCAGCAGCCAGACTCGAAACACCATATATTTT
CASSQTRNTIYF
>-|TRBJ2-7|TRBV7-9|TRBD1
TGTGCCAGCAGCGCGAGCCGGGACAGGGGATGGGACGAGCAGTACTTC
CASSASRDRGWDEQYF
>-|TRBJ2-1|TRBV29-1|-
TGCAGCGTAACAGGGGGGGGTGAGCAGTTCTTC
CSVTGGGEQFF
>-|TRBJ2-2|TRBV7-3|-
TGTGCCAGCAGCCCGGACAGTCCGGAGCTGTTTTTT
CASSPDSPELFF
>-|TRBJ2-7|TRBV27|TRBD2
TGTGCCAGCAGCTATAGCGGGGCGGAAATTCACCAGTACTTC
CASSYSGAEIHQYF
>-|TRBJ1-5|TRBV6-1|TRBD1
TGTGCCAGCAGGCCATCGGGACAGAATATAGCTCAGCCCCAGCATTTT
CASRPSGQNIAQPQHF
>-|TRBJ2-7|TRBV6-2/TRBV6-3|TRBD1
TGTGCCAGCAGTTACCCCTACAGGGGTGACGACGAGCAGTACTTC
CASSYPYRGDDEQYF
>-|TRBJ2-1|TRBV11-2|TRBD2
TGTGCCAGCAGGCACGGGGGAGGGAGGGGTGAGCAGTTCTTC
CASRHGGGRGEQFF
>many|TRBJ2-2|TRBV7-6|-
TGTGCCAGCAGCTTAGGCGGCACCGGGGAGCTGTTTTTT
CASSLGGTGELFF
>-|TRBJ2-6|TRBV19|TRBD1
TGTGCCATAAGGGGTGAGGGGGCCTCTGGGGCCAACGTCCTGACTTTC
CAIRGEGASGANVLTF
>-|TRBJ2-1|TRBV14|-
TGTGCCAGCAGCCTCGGCTGGGGGAGTGAGCAGTTCTTC
CASSLGWGSEQFF
>-|TRBJ2-3|TRBV7-4|-
TGTGGCTCGAGCGAACGAAGAACGCCAGATACGCAGTATTTT
CGSSERRTPDTQYF
>many|TRBJ2-3|TRBV7-8|TRBD2
TGTGCCAGCTTCGGACTAGCGGGGTCCACAGATACGCAGTATTTT
CASFGLAGSTDTQYF
>-|TRBJ1-1|TRBV6-2/TRBV6-3|-
TGTGCCACCACAGAGTTTAGCGGGTCCGGCGTCGGAGCTTTCTTT
CATTEFSGSGVGAFF